This T cell receptor beta chain was retrieved from a study of blood T cell repertoires in COVID-19. Whole-study context: The United States, Italy and Spain were the sources of the acute and convalescent COVID-19 samples. Sample material is recorded as cDNA or gDNA derived from T cells, B-cell-depleted T cells, or PBMCs.

CDR3 length: 15 amino acids. V was clipped by 2 bases and J by 3 bases; unmatched bases: 7. Germline CDR1 and CDR2: SGDLS and YYNGEE. In the original processing: Reference gene primer amplification gave estimated nucleated cell counts. Data came from immunoSEQ multiplex PCR; TCRdb stores just in-frame clones and leaves some out. V, J and clone size are taken as reported in that table, and D and trimming were inferred from the DNA itself. In the table there are roughly 97,000 clones, 80% to 90% of which are singletons. This TCR was sampled from a human donor in a cohort sampled during active COVID-19. The chain links TRBV9 to TRBJ2-7; 8 bases are a match to TRBD1. Sequenced material: peripheral blood. The CDR3 loop is CASSVGLGQGYEQYF. CDR3 sequence (DNA): TGTGCCAGCAGCGTTGGACTCGGACAGGGCTACGAGCAGTACTTC.